Listed below are T cell receptor beta chains from one sample, sequenced in a study of human T cells and chemical hapten exposure. TCRdb re-analysed the RACE reads in MiXCR, keeping a single row per CDR3 protein. The sample includes 250,000 to 300,000 distinct CDR3 sequences, 7.7% seen only once; the top ten take about 1.1%. This material consisted of whole blood, taken in connection with sensitization to the hapten diphenylcyclopropenone (DPC). Receptors originate from a young man with alopecia areata. Some clones in this sample may be carry-over from other donors' samples. The CDR3 runs from the conserved cysteine through the conserved F or W. Fields, in order: CDR3 DNA, CDR3 protein, D gene, J gene, clone size, V gene. D genes are given only for firm matches. The listing skips clone size in some rows; elsewhere it reads once, few, many or a size class.

cdr3_nt: TGCGCCAGCAGCCAAGATGTAAACAGGGATGGAGTTGGCTACACCTTC; cdr3_aa: CASSQDVNRDGVGYTF; d_call: NA; j_call: TRBJ1-2; clone_size: many; v_call: TRBV4-1
cdr3_nt: TGTGCCAGCAGCCGAAGGACGAACACTGAAGCTTTCTTT; cdr3_aa: CASSRRTNTEAFF; d_call: NA; j_call: TRBJ1-1; clone_size: NA; v_call: TRBV14
cdr3_nt: TGCGCCAGCAGCCAAGATCCCCAATACGAGCAGTACTTC; cdr3_aa: CASSQDPQYEQYF; d_call: NA; j_call: TRBJ2-7; clone_size: NA; v_call: TRBV4-3
cdr3_nt: TGTGCCAGTAGTACCGGGACAGCAATGAATCAGCCCCAGCATTTT; cdr3_aa: CASSTGTAMNQPQHF; d_call: TRBD1; j_call: TRBJ1-5; clone_size: few; v_call: TRBV19
cdr3_nt: TGCGCCAGCAGCGCGGACGGTTACAATCAGCCCCAGCATTTT; cdr3_aa: CASSADGYNQPQHF; d_call: NA; j_call: TRBJ1-5; clone_size: few; v_call: TRBV5-1
cdr3_nt: TGCGCCAGCAGCCAAGGGGGGCCATTTACCGATGACAATGAGCAGTTCTTC; cdr3_aa: CASSQGGPFTDDNEQFF; d_call: NA; j_call: TRBJ2-1; clone_size: NA; v_call: TRBV4-1
cdr3_nt: TGCGCCAGCAGCCAAGATACTGTAGAAAAACTGTTTTTT; cdr3_aa: CASSQDTVEKLFF; d_call: NA; j_call: TRBJ1-4; clone_size: many; v_call: TRBV4-3
cdr3_nt: TGTGCCACCCATTTAAGGGGGACAGCTTCGAATGAAGCTTTCTTT; cdr3_aa: CATHLRGTASNEAFF; d_call: TRBD1; j_call: TRBJ1-1; clone_size: NA; v_call: TRBV24-1
cdr3_nt: TGCGCCAGCAGCCAAGTTCAAAGAACCGCGGCGAACACCGGGGAGCTGTTTTTT; cdr3_aa: CASSQVQRTAANTGELFF; d_call: NA; j_call: TRBJ2-2; clone_size: NA; v_call: TRBV4-1
cdr3_nt: TGTGCCATCAGTGGATCCGGGAACACTGAAGCTTTCTTT; cdr3_aa: CAISGSGNTEAFF; d_call: NA; j_call: TRBJ1-1; clone_size: few; v_call: TRBV10-3
cdr3_nt: TGTGCCAGCAGTTACGCGGGCAGCGCGCAGTATTTT; cdr3_aa: CASSYAGSAQYF; d_call: NA; j_call: TRBJ2-3; clone_size: many; v_call: TRBV6-5
cdr3_nt: TGTGCCAGCAGTACGACAGGGGGCCGTCCTGAAGCTTTCTTT; cdr3_aa: CASSTTGGRPEAFF; d_call: TRBD1; j_call: TRBJ1-1; clone_size: NA; v_call: TRBV6-5
cdr3_nt: TGTGCCAGCAGTTACCCGGACAGCCTTAGCAATCAGCCCCAGCATTTT; cdr3_aa: CASSYPDSLSNQPQHF; d_call: NA; j_call: TRBJ1-5; clone_size: once; v_call: TRBV6-2/TRBV6-3
cdr3_nt: TGTGCCAGCAGCCCGACTAGCGACTACACCGGGGAGCTGTTTTTT; cdr3_aa: CASSPTSDYTGELFF; d_call: TRBD2; j_call: TRBJ2-2; clone_size: few; v_call: TRBV7-3
cdr3_nt: TGTGCCAGCAGCCAAGACCACCACACAGATACGCAGTATTTT; cdr3_aa: CASSQDHHTDTQYF; d_call: NA; j_call: TRBJ2-3; clone_size: few; v_call: TRBV3-1
cdr3_nt: TGTGCCAGCAGCCAAGAAGTGGCGGGGGTGTCCTACAATGAGCAGTTCTTC; cdr3_aa: CASSQEVAGVSYNEQFF; d_call: TRBD2; j_call: TRBJ2-1; clone_size: NA; v_call: TRBV4-2
cdr3_nt: TGTGCCAGCAGCCTACAGGGGCCGACAACTAATGAAAAACTGTTTTTT; cdr3_aa: CASSLQGPTTNEKLFF; d_call: TRBD1; j_call: TRBJ1-4; clone_size: few; v_call: TRBV27
cdr3_nt: TGCGCCAGCAGCCCACCGGGACAGGGAGCCGGGGAGCTGTTTTTT; cdr3_aa: CASSPPGQGAGELFF; d_call: TRBD1; j_call: TRBJ2-2; clone_size: NA; v_call: TRBV5-1
cdr3_nt: TGTGCCAGCAGTGAACAGGAGACCCAGTACTTC; cdr3_aa: CASSEQETQYF; d_call: NA; j_call: TRBJ2-5; clone_size: NA; v_call: TRBV6-1
cdr3_nt: TGCAGCGTTGAAGCCCATGCGGGACTGCTTGGGGTCAGCAATGAGCAGTTCTTC; cdr3_aa: CSVEAHAGLLGVSNEQFF; d_call: NA; j_call: TRBJ2-1; clone_size: NA; v_call: TRBV29-1
cdr3_nt: TGTGCCAGCGGTAAGGACAGGGGCGATGAGCAGTTCTTC; cdr3_aa: CASGKDRGDEQFF; d_call: TRBD1; j_call: TRBJ2-1; clone_size: few; v_call: TRBV11-2
cdr3_nt: TGCAGTGCTTCACACCGGGACGTCGGAAACACCATATATTTT; cdr3_aa: CSASHRDVGNTIYF; d_call: NA; j_call: TRBJ1-3; clone_size: many; v_call: TRBV20-1
cdr3_nt: TGTGCCAGCAGTTTACGGCGTACTGAAGCTTTCTTT; cdr3_aa: CASSLRRTEAFF; d_call: NA; j_call: TRBJ1-1; clone_size: few; v_call: TRBV6-2/TRBV6-3
cdr3_nt: TGTGCCAGCAGCCCTTTGGGGTACTACACCTTC; cdr3_aa: CASSPLGYYTF; d_call: NA; j_call: TRBJ1-2; clone_size: NA; v_call: TRBV12-3/TRBV12-4
cdr3_nt: TGTGCCAGCAGTGAGCAGCGGGGGGGCCGTGAGGAGACCCAGTACTTC; cdr3_aa: CASSEQRGGREETQYF; d_call: TRBD2; j_call: TRBJ2-5; clone_size: few; v_call: TRBV25-1
cdr3_nt: TGCAGCGTCGATACAGGTCAAGAGACCCAGTACTTC; cdr3_aa: CSVDTGQETQYF; d_call: NA; j_call: TRBJ2-5; clone_size: NA; v_call: TRBV29-1
cdr3_nt: TGTGCCAGCAGCCCGCACCTAAAGAACACTGAAGCTTTCTTT; cdr3_aa: CASSPHLKNTEAFF; d_call: NA; j_call: TRBJ1-1; clone_size: few; v_call: TRBV7-2
cdr3_nt: TGTGCCAGCAGCCCCGGGACAGGGCTCCTTAATGAAAAACTGTTTTTT; cdr3_aa: CASSPGTGLLNEKLFF; d_call: TRBD1; j_call: TRBJ1-4; clone_size: few; v_call: TRBV7-6
cdr3_nt: TGCGCCAGCAGTGTCTCCTACAATGAGCAGTTCTTC; cdr3_aa: CASSVSYNEQFF; d_call: NA; j_call: TRBJ2-1; clone_size: many; v_call: TRBV5-1
cdr3_nt: TGTGCCAGCAGCCGAGGCGGGGACAGGGATGGCTACACCTTC; cdr3_aa: CASSRGGDRDGYTF; d_call: TRBD1; j_call: TRBJ1-2; clone_size: many; v_call: TRBV28
cdr3_nt: TGCAGTGCTAGAGCTAACCGGGACAGGGACCAAGAGACCCAGTACTTC; cdr3_aa: CSARANRDRDQETQYF; d_call: TRBD1; j_call: TRBJ2-5; clone_size: few; v_call: TRBV20-1
cdr3_nt: TGTGCCAGCAGTTTATCGGGGCAGACTCCCGCTGAAGCTTTCTTT; cdr3_aa: CASSLSGQTPAEAFF; d_call: NA; j_call: TRBJ1-1; clone_size: many; v_call: TRBV27
cdr3_nt: TGTGCCAGCAGCCAAGAACGTAAGGCGGGAGGAACAGATACGCAGTATTTT; cdr3_aa: CASSQERKAGGTDTQYF; d_call: TRBD2; j_call: TRBJ2-3; clone_size: NA; v_call: TRBV3-1
cdr3_nt: TGTGCCAGCAGTGTCCTCATAGGGGGGACTGAAGCTTTCTTT; cdr3_aa: CASSVLIGGTEAFF; d_call: NA; j_call: TRBJ1-1; clone_size: NA; v_call: TRBV12-3/TRBV12-4
cdr3_nt: TGTGCCAGCAGCGTAGCAGTCCTCAAGAACACTGAAGCTTTCTTT; cdr3_aa: CASSVAVLKNTEAFF; d_call: NA; j_call: TRBJ1-1; clone_size: NA; v_call: TRBV9
cdr3_nt: TGTGCCAGCAGCTTAGACAGGGAAGAAGGGCAAGAGACCCAGTACTTC; cdr3_aa: CASSLDREEGQETQYF; d_call: NA; j_call: TRBJ2-5; clone_size: many; v_call: TRBV7-2
cdr3_nt: TGTGCCAGCATCGAACACGGCTCTATAAAGGAACTGTTTTTT; cdr3_aa: CASIEHGSIKELFF; d_call: NA; j_call: TRBJ1-4; clone_size: few; v_call: TRBV6-1
cdr3_nt: TGTGCCAGCAGCACCGGGACAGGGCTTGCCTACGAGCAGTACTTC; cdr3_aa: CASSTGTGLAYEQYF; d_call: TRBD1; j_call: TRBJ2-7; clone_size: few; v_call: TRBV6-5
cdr3_nt: TGCGCCAGCAGCTTGGCAGTCGAGGACTATGGCTACACCTTC; cdr3_aa: CASSLAVEDYGYTF; d_call: NA; j_call: TRBJ1-2; clone_size: few; v_call: TRBV5-1
cdr3_nt: TGCGCCAGCAGCAGGGGACTAGCGGGGGACCTGACCTACGAGCAGTACTTC; cdr3_aa: CASSRGLAGDLTYEQYF; d_call: TRBD2; j_call: TRBJ2-7; clone_size: NA; v_call: TRBV5-1
cdr3_nt: TGCAGCGGGATGACAGGGGCGGGAAGGACCCAGTACTTC; cdr3_aa: CSGMTGAGRTQYF; d_call: TRBD1; j_call: TRBJ2-5; clone_size: few; v_call: TRBV29-1
cdr3_nt: TGTGCCAGCAGGACAACAGATCAGCCCCAGCATTTT; cdr3_aa: CASRTTDQPQHF; d_call: NA; j_call: TRBJ1-5; clone_size: many; v_call: TRBV12-3/TRBV12-4
cdr3_nt: TGTGCCAGCAGCCTAGGACAGCCTCATATCACTGGAAACACCATATATTTT; cdr3_aa: CASSLGQPHITGNTIYF; d_call: NA; j_call: TRBJ1-3; clone_size: NA; v_call: TRBV5-4
cdr3_nt: TGTGCCAGCAACTTCCCGCCAGGGAATCGAGAGACCCAGTACTTC; cdr3_aa: CASNFPPGNRETQYF; d_call: NA; j_call: TRBJ2-5; clone_size: NA; v_call: TRBV7-8
cdr3_nt: TGCAGCGTTGAGGTTGAGACCCAGTACTTC; cdr3_aa: CSVEVETQYF; d_call: NA; j_call: TRBJ2-5; clone_size: few; v_call: TRBV29-1
cdr3_nt: TGTGCCAGCAGCGTAGAGGGGGAGACCCAGTACTTC; cdr3_aa: CASSVEGETQYF; d_call: NA; j_call: TRBJ2-5; clone_size: NA; v_call: TRBV9
cdr3_nt: TGTGCCAGCAGTTTTAGAGGGCCTTCGGCACCCCTCCACTTT; cdr3_aa: CASSFRGPSAPLHF; d_call: NA; j_call: TRBJ1-6; clone_size: many; v_call: TRBV27
cdr3_nt: TGCGCCAGCAGCTGGGACAGGGGTGGACACGAGCGGTACTTC; cdr3_aa: CASSWDRGGHERYF; d_call: TRBD1; j_call: TRBJ2-7; clone_size: once; v_call: TRBV5-1
cdr3_nt: TGCGCCAGCAGCCAGCCTTCTTTTCAAGGACCTAAAGCAACTAATGAAAAACTGTTTTTT; cdr3_aa: CASSQPSFQGPKATNEKLFF; d_call: NA; j_call: TRBJ1-4; clone_size: NA; v_call: TRBV4-1
cdr3_nt: TGTGCCAGCAGTTTTAGGGGGACCTACGAGCAGTACTTC; cdr3_aa: CASSFRGTYEQYF; d_call: NA; j_call: TRBJ2-7; clone_size: many; v_call: TRBV27
cdr3_nt: TGTGCCAGCAGTCCCTGGGGACAAAACACTGAAGCTTTCTTT; cdr3_aa: CASSPWGQNTEAFF; d_call: NA; j_call: TRBJ1-1; clone_size: few; v_call: TRBV6-5
cdr3_nt: TGTGCCAGCAGTGGGACAGGTTCCGATACGCAGTATTTT; cdr3_aa: CASSGTGSDTQYF; d_call: TRBD1; j_call: TRBJ2-3; clone_size: NA; v_call: TRBV2
cdr3_nt: TGTGCCAGCAGTTGGCAGTTCACAGATACGCAGTATTTT; cdr3_aa: CASSWQFTDTQYF; d_call: NA; j_call: TRBJ2-3; clone_size: few; v_call: TRBV7-2
cdr3_nt: TGTGCCAGCAGCCGGACAGGGGGCCTAAATCAGCCCCAGCATTTT; cdr3_aa: CASSRTGGLNQPQHF; d_call: TRBD1; j_call: TRBJ1-5; clone_size: many; v_call: TRBV9
cdr3_nt: TGTGCCAGCAGCGCGGGGACAGGGCCTGAAAAACTGTTTTTT; cdr3_aa: CASSAGTGPEKLFF; d_call: TRBD1; j_call: TRBJ1-4; clone_size: few; v_call: TRBV9
cdr3_nt: TGTGCCAGCAGCTTGCAGGGGGCGCGGGGTCAGCCCCAGCATTTT; cdr3_aa: CASSLQGARGQPQHF; d_call: TRBD1; j_call: TRBJ1-5; clone_size: few; v_call: TRBV7-2
cdr3_nt: TGTGCCAGCAGTTATACCACAGCAAACCTTAACTATGGCTACACCTTC; cdr3_aa: CASSYTTANLNYGYTF; d_call: NA; j_call: TRBJ1-2; clone_size: few; v_call: TRBV7-8
cdr3_nt: TGTGCCAGCAGCCAATCATTCGGACAGGGGAGGAGTGGCAATCAGCCCCAGCATTTT; cdr3_aa: CASSQSFGQGRSGNQPQHF; d_call: TRBD1; j_call: TRBJ1-5; clone_size: NA; v_call: TRBV4-2
cdr3_nt: TGTGCCAGCAATTTTGGTCAGGGACGTTCAGATGGCTACACCTTC; cdr3_aa: CASNFGQGRSDGYTF; d_call: NA; j_call: TRBJ1-2; clone_size: NA; v_call: TRBV7-9
cdr3_nt: TGCGCCAGCAGGGAGACAGGGCCTAATGAGCAGTTCTTC; cdr3_aa: CASRETGPNEQFF; d_call: TRBD1; j_call: TRBJ2-1; clone_size: few; v_call: TRBV5-1